The rows below give T cell receptor beta chains drawn from one sample of a study of sequential checkpoint blockade in melanoma. Data came from immunoSEQ multiplex PCR; TCRdb stores just in-frame clones and leaves some out. The table lists roughly 5,000 clones, roughly 76% of them singletons. The specimen was CD8+ T cells sorted from blood (inferred from file names), collected from a patient given nivolumab and ipilimumab in sequence. The source of these receptors is a human patient with melanoma. Some clones in this sample may be carry-over from other donors' samples. Both conserved end residues are part of each CDR3. Fields, in order: J gene, D gene, clone size, V gene, CDR3 DNA, CDR3 protein. D genes are given only for firm matches. The size entry is marked missing in some rows and otherwise reads once, few, many or a size class.

j_gene: TRBJ1-2; d_gene: TRBD1; abundance: -; v_gene: TRBV11-2; CDR3nt: TGTGCCAGCAGCTTAGGTCGGCAGGGGGATGGCTACACCTTC; CDR3aa: CASSLGRQGDGYTF
j_gene: TRBJ2-3; d_gene: TRBD1; abundance: -; v_gene: TRBV7-3; CDR3nt: TGTGCCAGCAGCAGGGACAGGGCGAGCACAGATACGCAGTATTTT; CDR3aa: CASSRDRASTDTQYF
j_gene: TRBJ2-1; d_gene: TRBD2; abundance: -; v_gene: TRBV19; CDR3nt: TGTGCCAGTAGGTTCGGCGGGGGGCCACGGGTGTACAATGAGCAGTTCTTC; CDR3aa: CASRFGGGPRVYNEQFF
j_gene: TRBJ1-2; d_gene: -; abundance: -; v_gene: TRBV9; CDR3nt: TGTGCCAGCAGCGTATTCGCAGGGGTGGACTATGGCTACACCTTC; CDR3aa: CASSVFAGVDYGYTF
j_gene: TRBJ1-2; d_gene: -; abundance: few; v_gene: TRBV25-1; CDR3nt: TGTGCCAGCAGTCCCGTCGGCGGATCGGGCTATGGCTACACCTTC; CDR3aa: CASSPVGGSGYGYTF
j_gene: TRBJ1-1; d_gene: TRBD1; abundance: medium-sized; v_gene: TRBV9; CDR3nt: TGTGCCAGCAGCGCTTCTTGGACAGGAAACACTGAAGCTTTCTTT; CDR3aa: CASSASWTGNTEAFF
j_gene: TRBJ1-6; d_gene: TRBD1; abundance: -; v_gene: TRBV7-2; CDR3nt: TGTGCCAGCAGCTTCCGGCCAGGGGGGTATTCACCCCTCCACTTT; CDR3aa: CASSFRPGGYSPLHF
j_gene: TRBJ2-2; d_gene: -; abundance: -; v_gene: TRBV7-9; CDR3nt: TGTGCCAGCAGCCCCCCTCTCCCGGGAGCCGGGGGATACGGGGAGCTGTTTTTT; CDR3aa: CASSPPLPGAGGYGELFF
j_gene: TRBJ1-3; d_gene: -; abundance: -; v_gene: TRBV5-1; CDR3nt: TGCGCCAGCAGTGAGGGCCGAATCTCTGGAAACACCATATATTTT; CDR3aa: CASSEGRISGNTIYF
j_gene: TRBJ2-1; d_gene: TRBD1; abundance: few; v_gene: TRBV27; CDR3nt: TGTGCCAGCAGTTCCGGGACAGGGGGGTACAATGAGCAGTTCTTC; CDR3aa: CASSSGTGGYNEQFF
j_gene: TRBJ2-7; d_gene: TRBD2; abundance: once; v_gene: TRBV4-2; CDR3nt: TGTGCCAGCAGCCAAAGACTAGCGGGGTCATACGAGCAGTACTTC; CDR3aa: CASSQRLAGSYEQYF
j_gene: TRBJ1-2; d_gene: -; abundance: -; v_gene: TRBV30; CDR3nt: TGTGCCTGGAACTTTCCCGCGACAGCTAACTATGGCTACACCTTC; CDR3aa: CAWNFPATANYGYTF
j_gene: TRBJ1-5; d_gene: TRBD1; abundance: -; v_gene: TRBV6-1; CDR3nt: TGTGCCAGCAGTGAGCCGCAGGGGGGAGGAAATCAGCCCCAGCATTTT; CDR3aa: CASSEPQGGGNQPQHF
j_gene: TRBJ2-1; d_gene: -; abundance: -; v_gene: TRBV6-5; CDR3nt: TGTGCCAGCAGTTACTCGACCGCGGCTCTGAATGAGCAGTTCTTC; CDR3aa: CASSYSTAALNEQFF
j_gene: TRBJ1-2; d_gene: -; abundance: -; v_gene: TRBV2; CDR3nt: TGTGCCAGCAGTGAATGGGGCACCTCTAACTATGGCTACACCTTC; CDR3aa: CASSEWGTSNYGYTF
j_gene: TRBJ2-3; d_gene: TRBD2; abundance: -; v_gene: TRBV4-2; CDR3nt: TGTGCCAGCAGCCAAACCCAGGTGGCGGGGGGGATGTTCGATACGCAGTATTTT; CDR3aa: CASSQTQVAGGMFDTQYF
j_gene: TRBJ2-5; d_gene: TRBD2; abundance: few; v_gene: TRBV7-8; CDR3nt: TGTGCCAGCAGCGACCCCGGGACTAGCGGGGGAGAGACCCAGTACTTC; CDR3aa: CASSDPGTSGGETQYF